Detailed here is one T cell receptor beta chain. Its target is unknown. This sample was included in a study of cytomegalovirus exposure and HLA in healthy donors. Overall study results and limits: Immune exposure information comprised only CMV serostatus.

Researchers ran the PCR with 60 Vbeta and 13 Jbeta primers. Clones were read by immunoSEQ multiplex PCR, and TCRdb kept only the in-frame ones, dropping some. The ten top clones account for over 1.5%, within a sample of 100,000 to 150,000 clones. V was clipped by 0 bases and J by 2 bases; unmatched bases: 9. Per the germline V gene, CDR1 is LGHNA and CDR2 is YSLEER. The CDR3 spans 18 residues. The receptor comes from a man between 18 and 29 years old in good health and CMV-seronegative. The genes are TRBV4-3 and TRBJ2-3; TRBD2 matches at 9 bases. Sequencing was performed on PBMCs. Written as DNA, the CDR3 is TGCGCCAGCAGCCAAGATTTACAGACTAGCGGCATCACAGATACGCAGTATTTT. Protein product: CASSQDLQTSGITDTQYF.